This T cell receptor (beta chain) was observed in a study of cytomegalovirus exposure and HLA in healthy donors. Primers included in the PCR were 60 Vbeta and 13 Jbeta primers. Original processing methods: Around 11 million shared chains were among the approximately 76 million unique TCR beta chains that a later analysis counted. Measured with immunoSEQ multiplex PCR; TCRdb has only the in-frame clones, and not every one. V and J calls and clone size come straight from that table; D and trimming were deduced from the DNA. The sample lists some 160,000 clones; more than 75% were seen once. The CDR3 loop spans 13 amino acids. Trimming removed 1 base from V and 9 bases from J, with 7 bases in between. The germline V gene encodes CDR1 MGHRA and CDR2 YSYEKL. Notes on the study in general: Reports indicated that the classifier achieved high specificity and sensitivity in diagnosing cytomegalovirus status. By a later analysis, the bulk of CMV-associated TCR beta chains appeared HLA-restricted. Segments of the TCR beta V type were, in most cases, productive about 90% or about 30% of the time in an earlier analysis.

This clone appeared once. The antigen is undetermined. The chain employs TRBV4-1 and TRBJ1-6; TRBD1 is a possible D gene (5 bases). This clonotype originated in a man aged 30 to 45 in good health and CMV-seropositive. The sample was PBMCs. The CDR3 region has the DNA TGCGCCAGCAGCCAAGGGCAGGGTTCACCCCTCCACTTT. It encodes CASSQGQGSPLHF.